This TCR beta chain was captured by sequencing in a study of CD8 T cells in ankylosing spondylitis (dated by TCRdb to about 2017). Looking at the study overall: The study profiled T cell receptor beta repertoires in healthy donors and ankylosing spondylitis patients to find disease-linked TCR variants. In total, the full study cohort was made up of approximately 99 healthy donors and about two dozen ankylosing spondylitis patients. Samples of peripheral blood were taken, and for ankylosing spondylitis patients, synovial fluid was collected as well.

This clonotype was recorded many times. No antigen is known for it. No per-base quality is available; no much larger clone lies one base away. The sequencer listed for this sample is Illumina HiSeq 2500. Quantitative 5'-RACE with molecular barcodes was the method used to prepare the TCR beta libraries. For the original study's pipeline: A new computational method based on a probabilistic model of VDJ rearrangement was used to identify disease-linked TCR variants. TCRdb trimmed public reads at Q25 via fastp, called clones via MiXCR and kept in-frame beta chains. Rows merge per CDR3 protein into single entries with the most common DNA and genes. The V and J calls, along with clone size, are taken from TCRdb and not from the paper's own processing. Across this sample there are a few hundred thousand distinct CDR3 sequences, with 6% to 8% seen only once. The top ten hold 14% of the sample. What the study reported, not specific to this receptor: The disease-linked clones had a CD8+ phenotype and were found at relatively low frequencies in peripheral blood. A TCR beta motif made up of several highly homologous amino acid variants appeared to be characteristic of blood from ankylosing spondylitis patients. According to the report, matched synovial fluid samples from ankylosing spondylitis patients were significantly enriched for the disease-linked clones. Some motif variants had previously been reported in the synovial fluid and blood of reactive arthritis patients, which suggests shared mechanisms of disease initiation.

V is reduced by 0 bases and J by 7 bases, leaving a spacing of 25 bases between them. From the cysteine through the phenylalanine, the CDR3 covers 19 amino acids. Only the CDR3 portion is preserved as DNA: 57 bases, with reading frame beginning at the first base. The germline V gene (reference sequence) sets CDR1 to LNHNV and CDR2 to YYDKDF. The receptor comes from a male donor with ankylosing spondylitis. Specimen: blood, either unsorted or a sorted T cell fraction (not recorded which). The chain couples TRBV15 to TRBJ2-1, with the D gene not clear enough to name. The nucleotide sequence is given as TGTGCCACCAGCAGAGATAGCCTCCACCTGATATTATCCGGGAATGAGCAGTTCTTC. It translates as CATSRDSLHLILSGNEQFF.